These T cell receptor beta chains were read from a single sample in a study of regulatory T cells in long-lasting Graves disease. TCRdb ran MiXCR on the multiplex PCR reads and lists one entry per CDR3 protein. The table lists around 450,000 distinct CDR3 sequences, around 15% of them singletons, with more than 10% in the top ten. The sample was also linked to a second study, of T cells in Graves' hyperthyroidism and ophthalmopathy.

The specimen was peripheral blood mononuclear cells (PBMCs), collected at new diagnosis, from a patient treated with antithyroid drugs. These receptor sequences come from a man aged 40-55 years with Graves disease. Both conserved end residues are part of each CDR3. D genes are given only for firm matches. The size field is filled for only some rows; it gives once, few, many or a size class.

v_call	j_call	d_call	clone_size	cdr3_length	cdr3_aa	cdr3_nt
TRBV12-3/TRBV12-4	TRBJ1-2	TRBD1	NA	17	CASSQNSATGRVYGYTF	TGTGCCAGCAGTCAAAACTCGGCGACAGGGCGGGTTTATGGCTACACCTTC
TRBV5-6	TRBJ2-5	TRBD1	many	14	CASSPGTVLETQYF	TGTGCCAGCAGCCCAGGGACAGTTCTAGAGACCCAGTACTTC
TRBV27	TRBJ1-6	NA	NA	15	CASSFFGGDNSPLHF	TGTGCCAGCAGTTTCTTTGGGGGTGATAATTCACCCCTCCACTTT
TRBV19	TRBJ2-1	NA	NA	13	CASSIARSNEQFF	TGTGCCAGTAGTATAGCCCGCTCCAATGAGCAGTTCTTC
TRBV3-1	TRBJ2-7	TRBD2	many	14	CASSLEGGSYEQYF	TGTGCCAGCAGCCTAGAGGGAGGGTCCTACGAGCAGTACTTC
TRBV18	TRBJ1-4	TRBD1	few	15	CASRDPGQANEKLFF	TGTGCCAGCCGCGATCCGGGACAGGCTAATGAAAAACTGTTTTTT
TRBV11-2	TRBJ1-1	TRBD1	many	14	CASSWDRLNTEAFF	TGTGCCAGCAGCTGGGACAGGCTAAACACTGAAGCTTTCTTT
TRBV28	TRBJ2-5	TRBD1	many	15	CASSFGTGAQETQYF	TGTGCCAGCAGCTTTGGGACAGGGGCCCAAGAGACCCAGTACTTC
TRBV18	TRBJ1-1	NA	few	16	CASSPLGGKWDTEAFF	TGTGCCAGCTCACCGCTGGGGGGGAAATGGGACACTGAAGCTTTCTTT
TRBV12-3/TRBV12-4	TRBJ2-3	TRBD2	many	16	CASTLSFGGMPDTQYF	TGTGCCAGCACCCTTTCCTTCGGGGGGATGCCAGATACGCAGTATTTT
TRBV3-1	TRBJ2-3	NA	many	13	CASSQIGTDTQYF	TGTGCCAGCAGCCAAATAGGGACAGATACGCAGTATTTT
TRBV7-3	TRBJ2-1	TRBD1	many	16	CASSSQDRALYNEQFF	TGTGCCAGCAGCTCCCAGGACAGGGCCCTTTACAATGAGCAGTTCTTC
TRBV5-1	TRBJ2-7	TRBD1	many	15	CASSSGTGNSYEQYF	TGCGCCAGCAGCTCGGGGACAGGAAACTCCTACGAGCAGTACTTC
TRBV20-1	TRBJ1-5	NA	NA	16	CSATGRGGGLKEPQHF	TGCAGTGCTACCGGTAGGGGGGGCGGGTTAAAGGAGCCCCAGCATTTT
TRBV13	TRBJ2-5	TRBD2	many	15	CASSLRTSIKETQYF	TGTGCCAGCAGCCTACGGACTAGTATCAAAGAGACCCAGTACTTC
TRBV28	TRBJ1-2	NA	NA	12	CASSPSLLGYTF	TGTGCCAGCAGCCCCAGCCTCCTGGGCTACACCTTC
TRBV9	TRBJ2-7	NA	NA	15	CASSSSGSSYNEQYF	TGTGCCAGCAGTTCCAGCGGTAGCTCCTACAATGAGCAGTACTTC
TRBV7-9	TRBJ2-1	TRBD2	many	13	CASNWTSVNEQFF	TGTGCCAGCAACTGGACTAGCGTCAATGAGCAGTTCTTC
TRBV2	TRBJ2-5	TRBD1	many	14	CASSLGRGTETQYF	TGTGCCAGCAGCCTGGGCAGGGGGACAGAGACCCAGTACTTC
TRBV14	TRBJ2-7	TRBD1	few	15	CASSRTGGNTYEQYF	TGTGCCAGCAGCCGGACAGGGGGCAACACATACGAGCAGTACTTC
TRBV28	TRBJ1-2	NA	NA	11	CASISTYGYTF	TGTGCCAGCATTAGTACTTATGGCTACACCTTC
TRBV6-1	TRBJ1-2	NA	few	13	CASVLSNNYGYTF	TGTGCCAGCGTGCTGTCCAATAACTATGGCTACACCTTC
TRBV29-1	TRBJ2-4	NA	few	12	CSVALDRNIQYF	TGCAGCGTTGCCTTGGACAGAAACATTCAGTACTTC
TRBV5-1	TRBJ2-3	TRBD2	many	16	CASSLELAGGGDTQYF	TGCGCCAGCAGCTTGGAACTAGCGGGAGGTGGAGATACGCAGTATTTT
TRBV24-1	TRBJ1-4	NA	many	13	CATSDSPPGKLFF	TGTGCCACCAGTGACTCACCACCGGGGAAACTGTTTTTT
TRBV5-5	TRBJ1-2	NA	NA	13	CASSPGMNYGYTF	TGTGCCAGCAGCCCCGGAATGAACTATGGCTACACCTTC
TRBV20-1	TRBJ2-7	NA	few	14	CSAKTGDSNYEQYF	TGCAGTGCTAAAACTGGGGACTCTAACTACGAGCAGTACTTC
TRBV28	TRBJ2-5	NA	many	15	CASSSGGGRQETQYF	TGTGCCAGCAGTTCGGGTGGGGGGCGGCAGGAGACCCAGTACTTC
TRBV10-3	TRBJ2-2	NA	NA	14	CAIGERANTGELFF	TGTGCCATCGGAGAGCGAGCGAACACCGGGGAGCTGTTTTTT
TRBV30	TRBJ2-5	NA	many	11	CAWSSLETQYF	TGTGCCTGGAGTAGCCTGGAGACCCAGTACTTC
TRBV2	TRBJ2-5	NA	many	13	CASSYDYQETQYF	TGTGCCAGCAGTTATGACTATCAAGAGACCCAGTACTTC
TRBV12-3/TRBV12-4	TRBJ2-6	NA	few	17	CASSSGAGRPGANVLTF	TGTGCCAGCAGTTCAGGAGCCGGTAGACCTGGGGCCAACGTCCTGACTTTC
TRBV12-3/TRBV12-4	TRBJ1-1	NA	many	14	CASSPDRWGTEAFF	TGTGCCAGCAGTCCAGACAGGTGGGGCACTGAAGCTTTCTTT
TRBV4-1	TRBJ2-1	NA	few	17	CASSHKETKGTRDEQFF	TGCGCCAGCAGCCATAAAGAAACGAAGGGAACGCGGGATGAGCAGTTCTTC
TRBV28	TRBJ2-7	TRBD2	many	13	CATSLAGGWEQYF	TGTGCCACCTCCCTAGCGGGAGGTTGGGAGCAGTACTTC
TRBV6-2/TRBV6-3	TRBJ2-3	NA	many	15	CASSYSAGRTDTQYF	TGTGCCAGCAGTTACTCGGCGGGCCGCACAGATACGCAGTATTTT
TRBV11-3	TRBJ2-1	NA	many	12	CASSLDHNEQFF	TGTGCCAGCAGCTTAGATCACAATGAGCAGTTCTTC
TRBV28	TRBJ2-1	NA	few	11	CATLGLGEQFF	TGTGCCACCCTCGGGCTGGGTGAGCAGTTCTTC
TRBV28	TRBJ1-1	NA	many	15	CASSSPGRVPAEAFF	TGTGCCAGCAGTTCCCCGGGGAGGGTACCGGCTGAAGCTTTCTTT
TRBV6-1	TRBJ1-6	TRBD1	NA	14	CASSSDRGGSPLHF	TGTGCCAGCAGTAGTGACAGGGGGGGATCACCCCTCCACTTT
TRBV12-3/TRBV12-4	TRBJ2-5	NA	many	14	CASSSRGRQETQYF	TGTGCCAGCAGTTCCCGGGGGCGCCAAGAGACCCAGTACTTC
TRBV28	TRBJ1-5	NA	few	13	CASSLGIHQPQHF	TGTGCCAGCAGTTTGGGGATCCATCAGCCCCAGCATTTT
TRBV7-3	TRBJ1-1	NA	NA	13	CASSPDGETEAFF	TGTGCCAGCAGCCCCGATGGCGAAACTGAAGCTTTCTTT
TRBV6-1	TRBJ1-1	NA	many	13	CASTTGRGTEAFF	TGTGCCAGCACCACAGGTCGGGGCACTGAAGCTTTCTTT
TRBV6-5	TRBJ2-7	NA	few	14	CASSYTASSYEQYF	TGTGCCAGCAGTTACACAGCGAGCTCCTACGAGCAGTACTTC
TRBV10-3	TRBJ2-5	NA	NA	16	CAISEAGGFVTETQYF	TGTGCCATCAGTGAGGCCGGGGGATTTGTGACGGAGACCCAGTACTTC
TRBV29-1	TRBJ2-2	NA	NA	12	CSSGQNTGELFF	TGCAGCTCCGGACAGAACACCGGGGAGCTGTTTTTT
TRBV28	TRBJ2-2	TRBD2	many	15	CASSQLAGGTGELFF	TGTGCCAGCAGTCAACTAGCGGGAGGGACCGGGGAGCTGTTTTTT
TRBV20-1	TRBJ2-7	NA	many	14	CSARDPGNPYEQYF	TGCAGTGCTAGAGACCCGGGGAACCCCTACGAGCAGTACTTC
TRBV6-2/TRBV6-3	TRBJ2-1	TRBD2	many	16	CASSDSSAGGPVEQFF	TGTGCCAGCAGTGACTCGTCCGCGGGAGGGCCGGTAGAGCAGTTCTTC